This T cell receptor beta chain was captured in a study of radiotherapy plus CTLA-4 blockade in lung cancer. Using immunoSEQ multiplex PCR, the repertoire was profiled, and TCRdb retains in-frame clones only, with some absent. Counted here are around 63,000 clones, around 77% occurring once; the ten biggest clones make up 15% to 20%. To note about this clone: The antigen remains unidentified.

Study outcomes and limitations: Following radiotherapy plus ipilimumab, tumor-derived TCR clones expanded in the blood.

The clonotype originates from a human donor with non-small cell lung cancer whose response to radiotherapy plus ipilimumab could not be evaluated. Some clones in this sample may be carry-over from other donors' samples. Sequenced here: peripheral blood, sampled from a patient treated with radiotherapy plus ipilimumab.

Here the CDR3 DNA reads TGTGCCAGTAGTATCCTACAGGGTCAATATGGCTACACCTTC. Its protein product is CASSILQGQYGYTF. The chain is built from TRBV19 and TRBJ1-2; D is perhaps TRBD1 (6 bases). V was clipped by 3 bases and J by 5 bases, with 13 bases between them. CDR3 size: 14 residues. From germline, CDR1 is LNHDA and CDR2 SQIVND (reference sequence).